The T cell receptor (beta chain) under discussion was sequenced for a study of patients and donors after allogeneic stem cell transplantation. This clonotype was observed a handful of times. CDR1 is MNHNS and CDR2 is SASEGT in the germline V gene. The length of the CDR3 is 13 residues. V was clipped by 7 bases and J by 0 bases, with 9 bases between them. Using its own MiXCR run on the RT-PCR reads, TCRdb lists one record per CDR3 protein. The table records 800,000 to 1,000,000 distinct CDR3 sequences, about a sixth of them present only once. The sequencing input was blood, either unsorted or a sorted T cell fraction (not recorded which). The receptor was derived from a human donor who was either an allogeneic HSCT recipient or a stem cell or donor lymphocyte infusion donor (not recorded which). It is not recorded whose cells these are; they may come from a transplant donor. The chain combines TRBV6-1 with TRBJ1-1, with D hard to call. CDR3 in amino acids: CASKATLNTEAFF. The CDR3 DNA is TGTGCCAGCAAAGCAACACTGAACACTGAAGCTTTCTTT.